The 8 T cell receptor beta chains reported below all come from one sample, sequenced in a study of blood T cell repertoires in COVID-19. Assay: immunoSEQ multiplex PCR; the TCRdb copy retains only in-frame clones and omits some. The sample shows roughly 280,000 clones, 88% of them seen only once. Material for sequencing was peripheral blood. These receptors all come from a woman aged 25 to 39 with COVID-19, enrolled during active disease.

The V and J genes are TRBV30 and TRBJ2-7; perhaps TRBD1 as D (5 bases). Trimming took 0 bases from V and 3 from J, leaving 12 bases between them. Per the germline V gene, CDR1 is GTSNPN and CDR2 is SVGIG (reference sequence). This CDR3 is 14 amino acids long. In DNA form, the CDR3 reads TGTGCCTGGAGTGTAGGTGGGGCGGACTACGAGCAGTACTTC. Amino acid sequence: CAWSVGGADYEQYF.

This chain joins TRBV7-2 and TRBJ2-7; 10 bases map to TRBD2. The CDR3 has 15 amino acids. The germline V gene encodes CDR1 SGHTA and CDR2 FQGNSA. V lost 5 bases, J lost 3 bases, and 7 bases stayed unmatched. CDR3: CASSQGSSGSYEQYF. The DNA for the CDR3 is TGTGCCAGCAGCCAAGGGTCTAGCGGGAGCTACGAGCAGTACTTC. Complete variable domain (other parts from reference TRBV7-2 and TRBJ2-7): GAGVSQSPSNKVTEKGKDVELRCDPISGHTALYWYRQSLGQGLEFLIYFQGNSAPDKSGLPSDRFSAERTGGSVSTLTIQRTQQEDSAVYLCASSQGSSGSYEQYFGPGTRLTVT.

V gene TRBV6-4 combines with J gene TRBJ2-2; D uncertain. Germline lookup yields CDR1 MRHNA and CDR2 SNTAGT. The CDR3 covers 13 residues. The germline V and J ends were trimmed by 3 bases and 4 bases, with 6 bases remaining between them. The CDR3 loop reads CASSELSTGELFF. As DNA, the CDR3 is TGTGCCAGCAGTGAACTGAGCACCGGGGAGCTGTTTTTT.

The chain has TRBV9 and TRBJ2-7; a possible D gene is TRBD2 (6 bases). Between the trimmed V and J ends, which lost 4 bases and 4 bases, there was a span of 18 bases. Germline CDR1 reads SGDLS; CDR2 reads YYNGEE. The length of the CDR3 is 15 residues. The CDR3 region has the DNA TGTGCCAGCAGCTTTGGGGACTTAGCCCTATACGAGCAGTACTTC. Protein product: CASSFGDLALYEQYF.

The chain is built from TRBV6-6 and TRBJ2-3; D is perhaps TRBD2 (5 bases). The CDR3 length is 13 residues. The germline V gene has CDR1 MNHNY and CDR2 SVGAGI (reference sequence). The CDR3 spells CATRPGRTDTQYF. The CDR3 DNA reads TGTGCTACTAGACCAGGAAGAACAGATACGCAGTATTTT.

This chain joins TRBV5-1 and TRBJ2-5, with 7 bases that match TRBD1. Germline CDR1 and CDR2: SGHRS and YFSETQ. After removal of 0 bases from V and 3 bases from J, the junction contained 11 bases not matched to a gene. The CDR3 is made up of 17 amino acids. CDR3: CASSLEGETGLEETQYF. The CDR3 bases are TGCGCCAGCAGCTTGGAGGGTGAGACAGGGCTTGAAGAGACCCAGTACTTC.

The V gene is TRBV12-3 or TRBV12-4, the J gene TRBJ2-7, with TRBD2 identical over 13 bases. This CDR3 is built from 13 residues. V lost 5 bases, J lost 13 bases, and 8 bases stayed unmatched. The CDR3 DNA reads as TGTGCCAGCAGTGTGGGACTAGCGGGAATAATCTACTTC. Protein: CASSVGLAGIIYF.

The chain couples TRBV24-1 to TRBJ1-1; D is possibly TRBD1 (6 bases). CDR1 is KGHDR and CDR2 is SFDVKD in the germline V gene. This CDR3 contains 16 residues. The V end lost 7 bases, the J end lost 3 bases, and 20 bases lay between the germline ends. CDR3 nucleotides: TGTGCCACCAGGGGAAATACGACAGGCCCGGACACTGAAGCTTTCTTT. It codes for CATRGNTTGPDTEAFF.